This entry describes one TCR beta chain. The PCR had 60 Vbeta and 13 Jbeta primers. Sequenced by immunoSEQ multiplex PCR; TCRdb stores in-frame clones only, minus some. The sample records fewer than 150,000 clones, 75% to 80% being singletons. This record belongs to a study of cytomegalovirus exposure and HLA in healthy donors. V was cut by 1 base and J by 3 bases, with 10 bases left in between. The CDR3 runs to 14 residues. The V gene's germline CDR1 is SEHNR and CDR2 FQNEAQ (reference sequence). The rearrangement links TRBV7-9 to TRBJ2-7; maybe TRBD1 (6 bases). Sequencing was done on a sample of PBMCs. This receptor was taken from a woman between 45 and 65 years old in good health and CMV-seronegative. CDR3 in amino acids: CASSLDLQGYEQYF. The CDR3 DNA reads TGTGCCAGCAGCTTAGATCTACAGGGCTACGAGCAGTACTTC.